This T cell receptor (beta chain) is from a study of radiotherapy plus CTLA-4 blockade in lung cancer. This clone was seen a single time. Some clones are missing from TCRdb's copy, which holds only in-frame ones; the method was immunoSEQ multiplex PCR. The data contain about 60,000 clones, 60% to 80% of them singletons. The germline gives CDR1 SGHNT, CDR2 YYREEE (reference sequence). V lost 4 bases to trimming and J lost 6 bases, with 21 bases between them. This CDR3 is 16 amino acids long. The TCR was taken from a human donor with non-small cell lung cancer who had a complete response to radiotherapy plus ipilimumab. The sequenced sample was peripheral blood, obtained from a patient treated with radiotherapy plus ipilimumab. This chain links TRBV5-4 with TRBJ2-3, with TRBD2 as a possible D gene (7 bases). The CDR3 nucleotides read TGTGCCAGCAGCCCCCCGGGGAGGGGGGTTCAGGATACGCAGTATTTT. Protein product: CASSPPGRGVQDTQYF.